This T cell receptor (beta chain) is from a study of regulatory T cells in long-lasting Graves disease. With iRepertoire HTBI primers and Arm-PCR of CDR3 regions, TCR beta libraries were built. TCRdb passed the multiplex PCR reads through MiXCR, listing each CDR3 protein once. Of fewer than 600,000 distinct CDR3 sequences listed, approximately 23% were seen once; the top ten hold around 14%. Described time point: persistent/refractory GD, antithyroid drugs over 5 years with positive TRAb. The TCR library was prepared using RNA isolated from PBMCs. The authors drew patients from an endocrinology department in Xi'an, China. Study conclusions and caveats: Among samples with persistent disease, TRBV28, TRBJ1-2 and TRBJ2-5 were favored.

This CDR3 is 15 amino acids long. V gave up 5 bases and J gave up 5 bases, with 18 bases separating them. CDR1 and CDR2 (germline): MNHEY, SMNVEV (reference sequence). Regarding this clonotype: Its matching antigen is unknown.

The sequenced sample was peripheral blood mononuclear cells (PBMCs), obtained when the disease was refractory, from a patient treated with antithyroid drugs. The chain uses TRBV27 and TRBJ2-5, with D perhaps matching TRBD1 or TRBD2 (5 bases each). The source of this sequence is a female donor with Graves disease. CDR3 protein: CASSPLGTRAETQYF. For the CDR3, the DNA is TGTGCCAGCAGTCCCCTGGGGACGCGGGCGGAGACCCAGTACTTC.